This passage covers 13 T cell receptor beta chains from one sample sequenced in a study of T cell repertoires in cytomegalovirus infection. TCRdb reprocessed the reads via MiXCR and lists one record per CDR3 protein. The sample yields more than 650,000 distinct CDR3 sequences, less than 40% seen once. The sample was PBMCs. The receptors come from a human donor in good health (CMV status not recorded). Some clones in this sample may be carry-over from other donors' samples.

The chain uses TRBV7-2 and TRBJ2-6; 10 nucleotides align to TRBD1. V lost 2 bases, J lost 0 bases, and 4 bases stayed unmatched. The CDR3 is made up of 18 amino acids. The germline gives CDR1 SGHTA, CDR2 FQGNSA. The CDR3 DNA reads TGTGCCAGCAGCTTAAGGGGACAGGGGAACTCTGGGGCCAACGTCCTGACTTTC. This encodes CASSLRGQGNSGANVLTF.

The table lists this clonotype with many counts. The rearrangement uses TRBV28 and TRBJ2-3; no definite D call. The germline gives CDR1 MDHEN, CDR2 SYDVKM. Between the trimmed V and J ends, which lost 2 bases and 4 bases, there was a span of 4 bases. The length of the CDR3 is 12 residues. The CDR3 protein is CASSLEADTQYF. The CDR3, as DNA: TGTGCCAGCAGTTTAGAAGCAGATACGCAGTATTTT.

The chain links TRBV20-1 to TRBJ2-2; 8 nucleotides align to TRBD2. The CDR3 sequence is 15 residues long. With V trimmed by 5 bases and J by 5 bases, 10 bases remained unmatched. The germline gives CDR1 DFQATT, CDR2 SNEGSKA (reference sequence). The CDR3 loop reads CSARGSGTWTGELFF. The CDR3 DNA reads as TGCAGTGCTCGGGGTAGCGGGACTTGGACCGGGGAGCTGTTTTTT.

The V call is TRBV2, the J call TRBJ1-4; TRBD1 is a possible D gene (5 bases). CDR3 length: 14 residues. V was cut by 8 bases and J by 8 bases, with 18 bases left in between. Per germline, CDR1 SNHLY and CDR2 FYNNEI. The CDR3 DNA is TGTGCCAGCTCCCCCGGGGCAAACGAGGAAAAACTGTTTTTT. It translates to CASSPGANEEKLFF.

The CDR3 reads CASSLELVPSTDTQYF. CDR3 DNA sequence: TGTGCCAGCAGCTTAGAACTAGTTCCTAGCACAGATACGCAGTATTTT. The chain combines TRBV7-3 with TRBJ2-3, with D possibly TRBD2 on 5 matching bases. CDR1 and CDR2 from the germline V gene are SGHTA and FQGTGA. There are 16 residues in the CDR3. V was shortened by 2 bases and J by 0 bases, with 12 bases between the two germline ends.

This clonotype was seen a handful of times. The V call is TRBV6-2 or TRBV6-3, the J call TRBJ2-1; 10 nucleotides line up with TRBD2. Germline V CDR1 and CDR2: MNHEY, SVGEGT. V dropped 6 bases and J dropped 9; count of bases not matched to a gene: 17. The CDR3 covers 17 residues. The CDR3 region is CASSLGLAALSGGEQFF. The DNA of the CDR3 is TGTGCCAGCAGCTTAGGACTAGCGGCCCTAAGTGGAGGTGAGCAGTTCTTC.

The chain joins TRBV28 to TRBJ1-5; TRBD1 matches at 7 bases. V was pared by 5 bases and J by 2 bases, with 9 bases of the junction left unmatched. The V gene's germline CDR1 is MDHEN and CDR2 SYDVKM. This CDR3 comprises 16 residues. The CDR3 here is CASSPPTGFGNQPQHF. CDR3 sequence (DNA): TGTGCCAGCAGTCCGCCGACAGGGTTCGGCAATCAGCCCCAGCATTTT.

The table lists this clonotype with a few counts. The chain has TRBV7-2 and TRBJ1-5; TRBD1 is a possible D gene (6 bases). V lost 1 base to trimming and J lost 6 bases, with 16 bases between them. Germline loops: CDR1 SGHTA, CDR2 FQGNSA. The CDR3 is 16 amino acids. The CDR3 loop is CASSLGPPGAGQPQHF. In nucleotides, the CDR3 is TGTGCCAGCAGCTTAGGACCCCCAGGGGCGGGTCAGCCCCAGCATTTT.

The chain has TRBV6-2 or TRBV6-3 and TRBJ2-3, with a possible D match to TRBD2 (6 bases). The CDR3 runs to 12 residues. The V and J ends lost 8 bases and 8 bases respectively, with 14 bases between them. Per the germline V gene, CDR1 is MNHEY and CDR2 is SVGEGT. CDR3 bases: TGTGCCAGCGGAATGGAGGGACTTACGCAGTATTTT. Its translation: CASGMEGLTQYF.

This sequence joins TRBV5-1 and TRBJ2-7, with 8 bases lining up with TRBD1. The CDR3 has 12 residues. V lost 4 bases, J lost 9 bases, and 6 bases stayed unmatched. Per the germline V gene, CDR1 is SGHRS and CDR2 is YFSETQ. The CDR3, as DNA: TGCGCCAGCAGCGAGGACAGGGTCGGGCAGTACTTC. The encoded protein is CASSEDRVGQYF.

This clonotype was recorded a few times. The chain uses TRBV7-9 and TRBJ2-1; D gene unclear. The CDR3 sequence is 13 residues long. Trimming pared 1 base from V and 7 bases from J, leaving 8 bases between. CDR1 and CDR2 (germline): SEHNR, FQNEAQ (reference sequence). CDR3 in DNA: TGTGCCAGCAGCTTAGGTGGGATGAATGAGCAGTTCTTC. Translation gives CASSLGGMNEQFF.

The V gene is TRBV24-1, the J gene TRBJ2-2; D unresolved. CDR1 and CDR2 (germline): KGHDR, SFDVKD. With 1 base removed from V and 6 bases from J, the gap between germline ends came to 5 bases. CDR3 size: 13 residues. CDR3 sequence reads: CATSDFGAGELFF. The CDR3 DNA reads as TGTGCCACCAGTGATTTTGGGGCCGGGGAGCTGTTTTTT.

The chain couples TRBV5-1 to TRBJ1-1; D gene ambiguous. The CDR3 extends over 15 amino acids. Germline V gene lookup returns CDR1 SGHRS and CDR2 YFSETQ. V shed 4 bases and J shed 4 bases, with 17 bases lying between them. CDR3 DNA: TGCGCCAGCAGCCTTCCGGCGGGATTGGGCACTGAAGCTTTCTTT. Its protein is CASSLPAGLGTEAFF.